This TCR beta chain was identified during a study of T cell clonotyping in hematopoietic cell transplantation. Study results and limitations: Graft donor and pretransplant recipient Inverse Simpson Index values predicted broader posttransplant TCR diversity. After transplant, recipient diversity fell while pathologically expanded clonotypes grew through day 180.

Concerning this clone: No antigen is known for it.

The V and J ends lost 0 bases and 2 bases respectively, with 7 bases between them. From germline, CDR1 is SGHRS and CDR2 YFSETQ. This CDR3 region has 14 residues. The data were produced by immunoSEQ multiplex PCR, yet TCRdb's version contains in-frame clones alone and is incomplete. In the table there are fewer than 50,000 clones, roughly 94% of which are singletons. This chain uses TRBV5-1 with TRBJ2-3; the D is unclear. The receptor was isolated from a woman between 50 and 59 years old in good health. Some clones in this sample may be carry-over from other donors' samples. The sequenced material came from peripheral blood mononuclear cells. CDR3 sequence (DNA): TGCGCCAGCAGCTTGGCGACCTCCACAGATACGCAGTATTTT. Its protein is CASSLATSTDTQYF. Together with reference TRBV5-1 and TRBJ2-3, the CDR3 gives the full variable domain: KAGVTQTPRYLIKTRGQQVTLSCSPISGHRSVSWYQQTPGQGLQFLFEYFSETQRNKGNFPGRFSGRQFSNSRSEMNVSTLELGDSALYLCASSLATSTDTQYFGPGTRLTVL.